This TCR beta chain was identified in a study of response to subunit inactivated influenza vaccine (dated by TCRdb to between 2018 and 2020). Context from the whole study: Deep quantitative profiling of the T cell receptor repertoire was used in the study to follow responses to a trivalent subunit inactivated influenza vaccine. Beyond this particular receptor, the publication reports: According to the authors, only a limited number of new T cells may be recruited by each seasonal influenza vaccination.

Library generation was performed with RT-PCR. The run used an Illumina HiSeq 2500. TCRdb trimmed the raw reads at Q25, called clones with MiXCR and kept productive beta chains. Entries that share a CDR3 protein sequence are merged under the most common genes and DNA. The sample data list 170,000 or so distinct CDR3 sequences, and about 10% of these were observed just once. In total, the top ten clones hold 35% to 40% of the sample. In this sample, this clonotype turned up a few times. There is no known antigen for this receptor. The sample holds no much larger clone one base away, and base qualities are not on file. This clonotype was obtained from a man in his fifties or sixties who received an inactivated influenza vaccine. Donor details come from another sample of the same person, matched by shared clones. Sample: CD8+ T cells sorted from PBMCs, taken less than 30 months after vaccination.

The DNA sequence is TGTGCCAGTGGCCCCGGGAGGGCCAATGAGCAGTTCTTC. It encodes CASGPGRANEQFF. This chain joins TRBV10-3 to TRBJ2-1; 8 central bases correspond to TRBD2. CDR1 and CDR2, looked up from the germline V gene, are ENHRY and SYGVKD. The germline V and J ends show losses of 10 bases and 6 bases respectively, and no gene match explains 8 bases of the junction. The cysteine opens and the phenylalanine closes a CDR3 of 13 amino acids. Left in the record is the CDR3 DNA by itself, 39 bases read in frame from the first base.